This T cell receptor (beta chain) was profiled in a study of shared clonotypes between healthy human individuals. Study-wide results and limits: Sampling was confined to blood; repertoires within tissues likely differ. Non-shared clonotypes were found to have lower generation probabilities than the clonotypes that were shared by all four of the sorted-subset donors.

Germline assignment: CDR1 MNHEY and CDR2 SVGAGI. The CDR3 contains 15 residues. With 5 bases clipped from V and 7 bases from J, the junction kept 6 bases outside the gene matches. Assay runs were performed at deep level. Per sorted-subset replicate PCR, input was around 200 ng DNA, representing around 28,000 T cell genomes. Measured with immunoSEQ multiplex PCR; TCRdb has only the in-frame clones, and not every one. The repertoire holds millions of clones, with around nine tenths as singletons. A remark on this clone: Its matching antigen is unknown.

The TCR was taken from a man aged 18 to 29 in good health. Sequencing was performed on naive CD4+ T cells sorted from blood. Subset reported: CD45RA+ positively selected. The V call is TRBV6-5, the J call TRBJ2-7, with 15 nucleotides matching TRBD2. CDR3 coding DNA: TGTGCCAGCAGTCGGACTAGCGGGGGGGCTTTTGAGCAGTACTTC. Residues: CASSRTSGGAFEQYF.